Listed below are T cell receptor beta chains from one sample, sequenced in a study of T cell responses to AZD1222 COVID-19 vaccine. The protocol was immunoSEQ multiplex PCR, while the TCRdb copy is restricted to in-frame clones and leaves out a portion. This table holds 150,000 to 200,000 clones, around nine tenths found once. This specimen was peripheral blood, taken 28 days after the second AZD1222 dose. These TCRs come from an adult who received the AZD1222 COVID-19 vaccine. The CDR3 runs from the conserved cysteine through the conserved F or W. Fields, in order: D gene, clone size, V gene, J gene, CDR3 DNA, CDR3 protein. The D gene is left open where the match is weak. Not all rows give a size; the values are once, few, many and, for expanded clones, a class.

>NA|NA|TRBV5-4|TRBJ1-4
TGTGCCAGCAGCTTCGACACGGCTAATGAAAAACTGTTTTTT
CASSFDTANEKLFF
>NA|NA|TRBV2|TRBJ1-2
TGTGCCAGCAGTGCCGACTTTGGGAGTTTTGGCTACACCTTC
CASSADFGSFGYTF
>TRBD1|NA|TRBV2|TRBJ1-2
TGTGCCAGCAGTGAAGCGAGACAGGGGAGGTTATTTGGCTACACCTTC
CASSEARQGRLFGYTF
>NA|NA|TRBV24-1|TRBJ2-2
TGTGCCACCAGGGACACCGGGGAGCTGTTTTTT
CATRDTGELFF
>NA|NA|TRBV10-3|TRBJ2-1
TGTGCCATCAGTGAGGGAGGGACTGAGCAGTTCTTC
CAISEGGTEQFF
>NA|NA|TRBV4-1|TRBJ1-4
TGCGCCAGCAGCCAAGATCGGGGGGGCAGGGCGAATGAAAAACTGTTTTTT
CASSQDRGGRANEKLFF
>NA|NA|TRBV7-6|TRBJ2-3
TGTGCCAGCAGCCCCTCGGGGGGCAGGACAGATACGCAGTATTTT
CASSPSGGRTDTQYF
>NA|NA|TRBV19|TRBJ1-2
TGTGCCAGTAACAACAGGGAGGGCTATGGCTACACCTTC
CASNNREGYGYTF
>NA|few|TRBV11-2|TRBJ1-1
TGTGCCAGCAGCTTCGGGGGTGGCACTGAAGCTTTCTTT
CASSFGGGTEAFF
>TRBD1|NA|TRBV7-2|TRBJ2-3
TGTGCCAGCAGCTTAGGGACAGGGTACACAGATACGCAGTATTTT
CASSLGTGYTDTQYF
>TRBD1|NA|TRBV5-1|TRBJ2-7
TGCGCCAGCAGCCTCGGACAGGGCCGTAGGGCCCTCTACGAGCAGTACTTC
CASSLGQGRRALYEQYF
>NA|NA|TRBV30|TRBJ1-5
TGTGCCTGGAGCTATCTGGGGTTTGATCAGCCCCAGCATTTT
CAWSYLGFDQPQHF
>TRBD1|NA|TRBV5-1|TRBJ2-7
TGCGCCAGCAGCGACTTGGACAGGGCCGACTCCTACGAGCAGTACTTC
CASSDLDRADSYEQYF
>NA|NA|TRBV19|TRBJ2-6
TGTGCCAGTAGTATAGATCCCCTGACGAGGGGAAGGGCCAACGTCCTGACTTTC
CASSIDPLTRGRANVLTF
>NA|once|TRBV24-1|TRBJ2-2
TGTGCCACCAGTGCGGGGGCCTACACCGGGGAGCTGTTTTTT
CATSAGAYTGELFF
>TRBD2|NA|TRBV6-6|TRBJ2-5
TGTGCCAGCAGTTCTCTAGCGGGAGAAGAGACCCAGTACTTC
CASSSLAGEETQYF
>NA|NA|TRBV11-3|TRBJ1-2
TGTGCCAGCAGCCCCTCCTTAGGGTTGACATATGGCTACACCTTC
CASSPSLGLTYGYTF
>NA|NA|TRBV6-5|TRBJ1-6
TGTGCCAGCAGTTACTCGCCAGGGGTCAATTCACCCCTCCACTTT
CASSYSPGVNSPLHF
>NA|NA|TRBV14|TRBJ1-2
TGTGCCAGCAGCCGACAAGGGAACTATGGCTACACCTTC
CASSRQGNYGYTF
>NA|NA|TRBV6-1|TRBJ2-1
TGTGCCAGCAGTGAACAGAAGACAGACTCCTTAGGGTACAATGAGCAGTTCTTC
CASSEQKTDSLGYNEQFF
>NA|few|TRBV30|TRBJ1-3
TGTGCCTGGAGTGCCAACGGGGTCGGAAACACCATATATTTT
CAWSANGVGNTIYF
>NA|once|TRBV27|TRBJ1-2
TGTGCCAGCAGTTTGCTTGGCCGGGACGCACACGGTTCTGGCTACACCTTC
CASSLLGRDAHGSGYTF
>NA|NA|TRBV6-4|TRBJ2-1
TGTGCCAGCAGTGACTCAGTATTGGACAATGAGCAGTTCTTC
CASSDSVLDNEQFF
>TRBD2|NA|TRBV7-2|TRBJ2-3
TGTGCCAGCAGCAATAGCGGGGGGGCGGGTACGCAGTATTTT
CASSNSGGAGTQYF
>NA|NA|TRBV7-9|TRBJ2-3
TGTGCCAGCATCGTCGGGTTAGCCCCCACAGATACGCAGTATTTT
CASIVGLAPTDTQYF
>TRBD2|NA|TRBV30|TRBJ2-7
TGTGCCTGGAGTGTTAGCGGGGTCCACGAGCAGTACTTC
CAWSVSGVHEQYF
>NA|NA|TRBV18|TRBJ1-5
TGTGCCAGCTCACCATCCCGGAATCAGCCCCAGCATTTT
CASSPSRNQPQHF
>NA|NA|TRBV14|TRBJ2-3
TGTGCCAGCAGCGAAGCCGAGGACTTCACAGATACGCAGTATTTT
CASSEAEDFTDTQYF
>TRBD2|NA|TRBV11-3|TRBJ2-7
TGTGCCAGCAGCTCCGGACGGGGGGGGAACGAGCAGTACTTC
CASSSGRGGNEQYF
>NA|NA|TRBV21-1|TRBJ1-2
TGTGCCAGCACAGGAGAACATGGGTATACTAACTATGGCTACACCTTC
CASTGEHGYTNYGYTF
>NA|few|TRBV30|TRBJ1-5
TGTGCCTGGAGTGCTTTAGGTCAGCTTAGCAATCAGCCCCAGCATTTT
CAWSALGQLSNQPQHF
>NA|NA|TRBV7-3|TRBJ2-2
TGTGCCAGCAGCGCCCAGGGTCCCGGGGAGCTGTTTTTT
CASSAQGPGELFF
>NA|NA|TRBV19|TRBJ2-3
TGTGCCAGTAGTCCCCGATGGACGGGGCCTAGCACAGATACGCAGTATTTT
CASSPRWTGPSTDTQYF
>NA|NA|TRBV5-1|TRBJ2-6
TGCGCCAGCAGCTTGTCCAGGGACAACTCTGGGGCCAACGTCCTGACTTTC
CASSLSRDNSGANVLTF
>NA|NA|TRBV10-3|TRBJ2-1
TGTGCCATCAGTGAGTCTGACAATTCCTACAATGAGCAGTTCTTC
CAISESDNSYNEQFF
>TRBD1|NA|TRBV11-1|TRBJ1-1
TGTGCCAGCAGCTTAGTATCGTCAGGGGGCTCTGAAGCTTTCTTT
CASSLVSSGGSEAFF
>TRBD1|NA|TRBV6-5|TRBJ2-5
TGTGCCAGCAGACCCCTGACAGGGGGCGGAGAGACCCAGTACTTC
CASRPLTGGGETQYF
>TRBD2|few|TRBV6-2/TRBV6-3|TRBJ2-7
TGTGCCAGCAGTTGGGGACTAGCGGGCTACGAGCAGTACTTC
CASSWGLAGYEQYF
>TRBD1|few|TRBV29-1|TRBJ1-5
TGCAGCGCTGACAGGGCTGATCTTGAGCCCCAGCATTTT
CSADRADLEPQHF
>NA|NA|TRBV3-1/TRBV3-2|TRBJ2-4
TGTGCCAGCAGCCAAGTCGGGGGAGGAAACATTCAGTACTTC
CASSQVGGGNIQYF
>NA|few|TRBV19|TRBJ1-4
TGTGCCAGTAGTGTGGATCGCGATGGTGACGAAAAACTGTTTTTT
CASSVDRDGDEKLFF
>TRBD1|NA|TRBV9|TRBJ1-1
TGTGCCAGCAGCGCAGGGGGCAGGGACACTGAAGCTTTCTTT
CASSAGGRDTEAFF
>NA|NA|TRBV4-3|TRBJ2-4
TGCGCCAGCAGCCAAGAAGCGACTAGTCCGGGGAGCATTCAGTACTTC
CASSQEATSPGSIQYF
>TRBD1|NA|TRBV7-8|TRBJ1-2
TGTGCCAGCAGCTTAGCCGGGACAGGGTGGGTCTATGGCTACACCTTC
CASSLAGTGWVYGYTF
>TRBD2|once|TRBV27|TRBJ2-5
TGTGCCAGCAGTTTATTACGACTAGCGGGGGAGATGGAGACCCAGTACTTC
CASSLLRLAGEMETQYF
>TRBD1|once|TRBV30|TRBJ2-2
TGTGCCTGGAGTATCGCGGGACAGGGGGTCCTCACCGGGGAGCTGTTTTTT
CAWSIAGQGVLTGELFF
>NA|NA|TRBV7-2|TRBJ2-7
TGTGCCAGCAGACAGGGATACGAGCAGTACTTC
CASRQGYEQYF
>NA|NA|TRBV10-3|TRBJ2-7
TGTGCCATCAGACCGGCACAAACCTACGAGCAGTACTTC
CAIRPAQTYEQYF
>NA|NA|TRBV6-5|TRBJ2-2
TGTGCCAGCAGTTACTCGAATGGTCCCCCGGGCGGGGAGCTGTTTTTT
CASSYSNGPPGGELFF
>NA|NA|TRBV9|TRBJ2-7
TGTGCCAGCAGCGTAGGTGGGGGGCGATTCGACTACGAGCAGTACTTC
CASSVGGGRFDYEQYF
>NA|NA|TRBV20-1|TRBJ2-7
TGCAGTGTATCGGGGGACTCAAGGGAGTACTTC
CSVSGDSREYF
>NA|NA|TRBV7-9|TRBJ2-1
TGTGCCAGCAGCCACATTAATCTGGATGAGCAGTTCTTC
CASSHINLDEQFF
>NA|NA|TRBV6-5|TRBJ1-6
TGTGCCAGCACCGACTCCGCGAATTCACCCCTCCACTTT
CASTDSANSPLHF
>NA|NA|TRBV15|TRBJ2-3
TGTGCCACCAGCAGAGATCTGGTGGGGGGTATGACAGATACGCAGTATTTT
CATSRDLVGGMTDTQYF
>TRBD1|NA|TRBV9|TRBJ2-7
TGTGCCAGCAGCGTAGCCGATCCGGGACAGGGTACCTACGAGCAGTACTTC
CASSVADPGQGTYEQYF
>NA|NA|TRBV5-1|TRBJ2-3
TGCGCCAGCAGCTTGGGGGGTGCGGGGGCCACAGATACGCAGTATTTT
CASSLGGAGATDTQYF
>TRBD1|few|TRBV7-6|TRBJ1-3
TGTGCCAGCAGCTTAGCCCAAGGACAGGGTTTTAACGGGGCCATATATTTT
CASSLAQGQGFNGAIYF